Listed here are 30 T cell receptor beta chains from one sample, sequenced in a study of blood T cell repertoires in COVID-19. Libraries were prepared by immunoSEQ multiplex PCR; TCRdb keeps only in-frame clonotypes and omits some of them. The table lists some 240,000 clones, roughly 80% of them singletons. The material sequenced was peripheral blood. These TCRs come from a woman in her sixties or seventies with active or convalescent COVID-19.

This chain uses TRBV27 with TRBJ1-5; TRBD1 matches 8 bases. Germline V gene data show CDR1 as MNHEY and CDR2 as SMNVEV (reference sequence). This CDR3 contains 17 residues. J was trimmed by 0 bases and V by 4 bases; bases with no gene match: 8. Written as DNA, the CDR3 is TGTGCCAGCAGTTCCCTCGGACAGGGACATAGCAATCAGCCCCAGCATTTT. As protein: CASSSLGQGHSNQPQHF.

As regards this clone: An end of the junction does not agree with germline; a read error may underlie this. V is TRBV19 and J is TRBJ1-1; 7 bases agree with TRBD1. This CDR3 contains 15 residues. Germline assignment: CDR1 LNHDA and CDR2 SQIVND (reference sequence). CDR3 sequence reads: CASTIQQGQSNALIF. The CDR3 region has the DNA TGTGCCAGTACCATACAACAGGGACAGTCGAACGCTTTAATCTTT.

The chain couples TRBV19 to TRBJ1-5, with a tentative D call TRBD1 (5 bases). Germline V CDR1 and CDR2: LNHDA, SQIVND (reference sequence). V was pared by 5 bases and J by 4 bases, with 12 bases between. This CDR3 spans 14 amino acids. The CDR3 loop is CASSWGGSNQPQHF. In nucleotides, the CDR3 is TGTGCCAGTAGTTGGGGGGGTTCGAATCAGCCCCAGCATTTT.

This chain links TRBV6-5 with TRBJ1-1, with D perhaps matching TRBD1 (5 bases). V lost 8 bases to trimming and J lost 4 bases, with 17 bases between them. This CDR3 region has 14 residues. Looked up from germline, CDR1 is MNHEY and CDR2 is SVGAGI. As DNA, the CDR3 is TGTGCCAGCTGGAGGGGCAGGGTAGGCACTGAAGCTTTCTTT. It yields the protein CASWRGRVGTEAFF.

The chain is built from TRBV11-2 and TRBJ2-1, with 10 bases fitting TRBD2. V trimming: 5 bases; J trimming: 2 bases; junction bases outside the gene matches: 6. The CDR3 is made up of 16 amino acids. In germline, CDR1 is SGHAT, CDR2 FQNNGV. CDR3 nucleotides: TGTGCCAGCAGCCAAACTAGCGGGGAGACCTACAATGAGCAGTTCTTC. This encodes CASSQTSGETYNEQFF. The full variable domain, with the rest looked up from reference TRBV11-2 and TRBJ2-1, is EAGVAQSPRYKIIEKRQSVAFWCNPISGHATLYWYQQILGQGPKLLIQFQNNGVVDDSQLPKDRFSAERLKGVDSTLKIQPAKLEDSAVYLCASSQTSGETYNEQFFGPGTRLTVL.

This clone was counted once. The chain couples TRBV30 to TRBJ1-6, with no clear D. Germline assignment: CDR1 GTSNPN and CDR2 SVGIG (reference sequence). Trimming took off 3 bases at V and 7 bases at J, with 10 bases between the two ends. The CDR3 has 13 amino acids. CDR3 nucleotides: TGTGCCTGGAGCAGTCAGGCCAATTCACCCCTCCACTTT. Translating it yields CAWSSQANSPLHF.

The chain combines TRBV20-1 with TRBJ2-5, with 8 bases fitting TRBD1. The CDR3 is 11 residues long. Per the germline V gene, CDR1 is DFQATT and CDR2 is SNEGSKA (reference sequence). The CDR3 bases are TGCAGCACGGACAGGGAAGAGACCCAGTACTTC. This gives the protein CSTDREETQYF.

The chain uses TRBV4-2 and TRBJ1-4, with 9 nucleotides matching TRBD1. V lost 4 bases and J lost 0; bases outside the gene matches: 6. CDR3 size: 17 residues. Per germline, CDR1 LGHNA and CDR2 YNFKEQ. This CDR3 is CASSRTGQGATNEKLFF. CDR3 DNA sequence: TGTGCCAGCAGCCGGACGGGACAGGGAGCAACTAATGAAAAACTGTTTTTT.

J is TRBJ2-5 and V is TRBV5-5; weak D call: TRBD1 (6 bases). V dropped 4 bases and J dropped 2 bases, with 18 bases sitting between them. Germline V CDR1 and CDR2: SGHKS, YYEKEE (reference sequence). This CDR3 has 16 amino acids. The CDR3 bases are TGTGCCAGCAGCCCAGGACAGATTGGTTCGCAAGAGACCCAGTACTTC. This gives the protein CASSPGQIGSQETQYF.

This clone was counted at least ten times. The rearrangement uses TRBV6-5 and TRBJ1-2, with D perhaps matching TRBD1 (6 bases). Germline CDR1 is MNHEY and CDR2 is SVGAGI. Trimming took off 5 bases at V and 6 bases at J, with 16 bases between the two ends. This CDR3 has 14 residues. CDR3: CASSLGQFRDGYTF. The DNA for the CDR3 is TGTGCCAGCAGTCTAGGACAGTTTCGGGATGGCTACACCTTC.

The chain recombines TRBV19 with TRBJ1-4; D might be TRBD1 (6 bases). V shed 5 bases and J shed 2 bases, with 12 bases lying between them. This CDR3 comprises 15 residues. Germline V gene data show CDR1 as LNHDA and CDR2 as SQIVND (reference sequence). CDR3 amino acids: CASSHTGLTNEKLFF. The CDR3 DNA reads TGTGCCAGTAGTCACACAGGGCTCACTAATGAAAAACTGTTTTTT.

The table lists this clone with a count of one. The chain combines TRBV19 with TRBJ1-4; D unclear. This CDR3 comprises 15 residues. Germline-derived CDR1 and CDR2 are LNHDA and SQIVND (reference sequence). The V end was cut by 7 bases, the J end by 8 bases, with 20 bases between. CDR3 nucleotide sequence: TGTGCCAGTAATCCCAGGTCGGCGTCGAGCGAAAAACTGTTTTTT. Protein: CASNPRSASSEKLFF. Based on the CDR3 plus reference TRBV19 and TRBJ1-4, the full variable domain is DGGITQSPKYLFRKEGQNVTLSCEQNLNHDAMYWYRQDPGQGLRLIYYSQIVNDFQKGDIAEGYSVSREKKESFPLTVTSAQKNPTAFYLCASNPRSASSEKLFFGSGTQLSVL.

The chain carries TRBV11-2 and TRBJ1-1; possible D gene TRBD1, 5 bases. The CDR3 is 13 amino acids. Germline CDR1 SGHAT, CDR2 FQNNGV. The V end was cut by 1 base, the J end by 5 bases, with 8 bases between. The CDR3 DNA sequence: TGTGCCAGCAGCTTAGGGGGACTAACTGAAGCTTTCTTT. This codes for CASSLGGLTEAFF.

The chain combines TRBV30 with TRBJ1-5, with D possibly matching TRBD1 (5 bases). Trimming stripped 1 base from V and 4 bases from J, with 11 bases between. This CDR3 is 14 amino acids long. Germline CDR1 reads GTSNPN; CDR2 reads SVGIG (reference sequence). This chain's CDR3 is CAWSGARGNQPQHF. The CDR3 DNA sequence: TGTGCCTGGAGTGGGGCAAGGGGAAATCAGCCCCAGCATTTT.

The genes are TRBV29-1 and TRBJ2-1; 11 nucleotides align to TRBD1. Germline CDR1 and CDR2: SQVTM and ANQGSEA. V lost 6 bases to trimming and J lost 8 bases; unmatched junction nucleotides: 12. This CDR3 has 15 residues. The CDR3 nucleotides read TGCAGCGTCCGCACGGACAGGGGGCTGTTTGATGAGCAGTTCTTC. This translates into CSVRTDRGLFDEQFF.

The chain uses TRBV6-2 or TRBV6-3 and TRBJ1-1, with D maybe TRBD1 (5 bases). The length of the CDR3 is 14 residues. Deletions cut 2 bases from V and 5 bases from J, with 12 bases between. Germline CDR1 reads MNHEY; CDR2 reads SVGEGT. The CDR3 DNA reads TGTGCCAGCAGTTACAGGGCGCGGGGGACTGAAGCTTTCTTT. This gives the protein CASSYRARGTEAFF.

The V and J genes are TRBV6-7 and TRBJ1-1, with 11 positions matching TRBD1. TRBV6-7 is classed as an ORF, of uncertain function. The CDR3 loop spans 14 amino acids. After removal of 5 bases from V and 5 bases from J, the junction contained 4 bases not matched to a gene. The CDR3: CASSRTGGCTEAFF. CDR3 in DNA: TGTGCCAGCAGTCGGACAGGGGGCTGTACTGAAGCTTTCTTT.

This clone was recorded only once. The chain combines TRBV7-3 with TRBJ2-7; D is possibly TRBD1 (5 bases). The germline gives CDR1 SGHTA, CDR2 FQGTGA. V dropped 5 bases and J dropped 7 bases, with 15 bases sitting between them. CDR3 length: 13 residues. This CDR3 is CASSVNRLGEQYF. The DNA for the CDR3 is TGTGCCAGCAGCGTAAACAGGCTAGGGGAGCAGTACTTC.

The CDR3 here is CASSLSGGAVYGYTF. In DNA, the CDR3 is TGTGCCAGCAGCCTTAGTGGTGGGGCCGTCTATGGCTACACCTTC. This chain joins TRBV3-1 (or the pseudogene TRBV3-2) and TRBJ1-2; D is perhaps TRBD1 (5 bases). V lost 4 bases, J lost 4 bases, and 16 bases lay in between. The CDR3 extends over 15 amino acids. In germline, CDR1 is LGHDT, CDR2 YNNKEL (reference sequence).

This clone was seen just once. V and J are TRBV6-5 and TRBJ1-2, with 7 bases matching TRBD1. V shed 6 bases, J shed 3 bases, and the junction held 7 bases outside the gene matches. The CDR3 consists of 14 residues. Germline loops: CDR1 MNHEY, CDR2 SVGAGI. CDR3 protein: CASRTRQGYYGYTF. The CDR3 DNA is TGTGCCAGCAGGACCCGACAGGGCTACTATGGCTACACCTTC.

The chain joins TRBV12-3 or TRBV12-4 to TRBJ1-1; no firm D call. CDR3 length: 12 amino acids. V was cut by 6 bases and J by 4 bases, with 9 bases left in between. In nucleotides, the CDR3 is TGTGCCAGCAGGACCCGAGGCACTGAAGCTTTCTTT. This codes for CASRTRGTEAFF.

This chain links TRBV5-1 with TRBJ2-2; the D gene is possibly TRBD2 (5 bases). CDR3 size: 15 residues. Germline-derived CDR1 and CDR2 are SGHRS and YFSETQ. V was clipped by 0 bases and J by 6 bases, with 12 bases between them. CDR3 loop: CASSLARPGAGELFF. The CDR3 DNA reads TGCGCCAGCAGCTTGGCCCGGCCCGGGGCCGGGGAGCTGTTTTTT.

The CDR3 DNA is TGTGCCAGCAGCTTAACAGGGGGCAACAATGAGCAGTTCTTC. Protein sequence: CASSLTGGNNEQFF. The rearrangement joins TRBV7-2 to TRBJ2-1, with 9 positions matching TRBD1. The germline V gene has CDR1 SGHTA and CDR2 FQGNSA. The CDR3 is made up of 14 amino acids. Trimming at V came to 2 bases and at J to 5 bases, leaving 1 base not matched to a gene.

At least ten counts were recorded for this clone. The chain carries TRBV7-9 and TRBJ1-1; TRBD1 matches 12 bases. The germline V gene encodes CDR1 SEHNR and CDR2 FQNEAQ (reference sequence). CDR3 length equals 16 residues. Losses at the gene ends were 3 bases for V and 6 bases for J; bases not matched to a gene: 8. The CDR3 sequence: CASSLGGTGGKPEAFF. CDR3 DNA: TGTGCCAGCAGCTTGGGTGGGACAGGGGGCAAGCCTGAAGCTTTCTTT. Looking up the rest from reference TRBV7-9 and TRBJ1-1 gives the full variable domain: DTGVSQNPRHKITKRGQNVTFRCDPISEHNRLYWYRQTLGQGPEFLTYFQNEAQLEKSRLLSDRFSAERPKGSFSTLEIQRTEQGDSAMYLCASSLGGTGGKPEAFFGQGTRLTVV.

The CDR3 DNA follows: TGCAGCGCGGGAGGGACAGGGGGGCCTGGAGAGACCCAGTACTTC. As protein: CSAGGTGGPGETQYF. The chain is built from TRBV29-1 and TRBJ2-5; TRBD1 agrees at 11 bases. Trimming cost V 7 bases and J 4 bases; bases outside gene matches: 11. The CDR3 spans 15 residues. CDR1 and CDR2 (germline): SQVTM, ANQGSEA.

The sample holds one count of this clone. CDR3 protein: CASSLGLDTQYF. The CDR3 DNA reads as TGTGCCAGCAGCTTGGGCCTCGATACGCAGTATTTT. The V call is TRBV7-9, the J call TRBJ2-3; unclear D gene. CDR1 SEHNR and CDR2 FQNEAQ come from the germline V gene (reference sequence). Trimming took off 3 bases at V and 6 bases at J, with 7 bases between the two ends. The CDR3 contains 12 residues.

The rearrangement uses TRBV10-3 and TRBJ2-7; TRBD1 matches 10 bases. CDR3 length: 14 residues. V was clipped by 6 bases and J by 6 bases; unmatched bases: 8. The germline CDR1 and CDR2 sequences are ENHRY and SYGVKD. The CDR3 spells CAIRETGGQSEQYF. CDR3 DNA sequence: TGTGCCATCAGGGAGACAGGGGGCCAGAGCGAGCAGTACTTC.

This clone was recorded only once. The CDR3 sequence: CASSEEGAPNTEAFF. The CDR3 nucleotides read TGTGCCAGCAGTGAAGAGGGGGCGCCGAACACTGAAGCTTTCTTT. The V and J genes are TRBV6-1 and TRBJ1-1; 7 bases match TRBD1. The germline V gene encodes CDR1 MNHNS and CDR2 SASEGT. The CDR3 spans 15 residues. Trimming at V came to 1 base and at J to 1 base, leaving 3 bases not matched to a gene.

The chain has TRBV2 and TRBJ1-1, with 9 bases aligning to TRBD1. Germline CDR1 reads SNHLY; CDR2 reads FYNNEI. The CDR3 extends over 17 amino acids. The V and J ends lost 5 bases and 2 bases, in that order; junction bases with no gene match: 12. DNA for the CDR3: TGTGCCAGCAGTTTGGTCGACACAGGGGGCCCAAACACTGAAGCTTTCTTT. It is translated as CASSLVDTGGPNTEAFF.

This chain uses TRBV7-8 with TRBJ1-6; maybe TRBD1 (5 bases). V was shortened by 5 bases and J by 5 bases, with 13 bases between the two germline ends. The CDR3 is 15 residues long. Germline CDR1 and CDR2: SGHVS and FQNEAQ. CDR3 nucleotides: TGTGCCAGCAGCACCAAGACAGAGAATAATTCACCCCTCCACTTT. This translates into CASSTKTENNSPLHF.